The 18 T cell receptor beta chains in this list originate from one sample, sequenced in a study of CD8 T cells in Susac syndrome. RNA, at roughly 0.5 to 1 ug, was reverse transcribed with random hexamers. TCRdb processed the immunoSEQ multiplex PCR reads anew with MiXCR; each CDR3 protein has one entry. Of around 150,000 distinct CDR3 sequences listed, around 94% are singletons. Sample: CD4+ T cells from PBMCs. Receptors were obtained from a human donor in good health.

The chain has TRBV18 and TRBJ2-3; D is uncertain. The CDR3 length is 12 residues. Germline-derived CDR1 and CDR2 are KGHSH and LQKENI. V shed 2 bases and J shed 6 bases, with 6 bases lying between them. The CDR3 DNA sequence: TGTGCCAGCTCACCATCCGTGGATACGCAGTATTTT. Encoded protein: CASSPSVDTQYF.

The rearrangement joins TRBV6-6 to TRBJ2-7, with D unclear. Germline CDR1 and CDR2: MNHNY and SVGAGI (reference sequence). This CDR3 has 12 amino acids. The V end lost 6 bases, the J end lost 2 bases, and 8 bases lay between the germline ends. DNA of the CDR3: TGTGCCAGCAGGTCTGACACCTACGAGCAGTACTTC. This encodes CASRSDTYEQYF.

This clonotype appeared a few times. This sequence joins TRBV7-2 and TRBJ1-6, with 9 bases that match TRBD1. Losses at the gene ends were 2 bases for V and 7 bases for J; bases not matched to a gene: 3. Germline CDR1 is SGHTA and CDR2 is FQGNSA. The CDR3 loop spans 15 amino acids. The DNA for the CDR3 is TGTGCCAGCAGCTTACGGGGACAGGGAAATTCACCCCTCCACTTT. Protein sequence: CASSLRGQGNSPLHF. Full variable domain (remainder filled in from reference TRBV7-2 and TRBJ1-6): GAGVSQSPSNKVTEKGKDVELRCDPISGHTALYWYRQSLGQGLEFLIYFQGNSAPDKSGLPSDRFSAERTGGSVSTLTIQRTQQEDSAVYLCASSLRGQGNSPLHFGNGTRLTVT.

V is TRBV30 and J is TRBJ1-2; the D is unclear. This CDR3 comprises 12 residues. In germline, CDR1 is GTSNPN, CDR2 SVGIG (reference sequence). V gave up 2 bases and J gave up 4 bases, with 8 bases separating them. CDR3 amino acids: CAWSRQVYGYTF. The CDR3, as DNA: TGTGCCTGGAGTAGGCAGGTCTATGGCTACACCTTC.

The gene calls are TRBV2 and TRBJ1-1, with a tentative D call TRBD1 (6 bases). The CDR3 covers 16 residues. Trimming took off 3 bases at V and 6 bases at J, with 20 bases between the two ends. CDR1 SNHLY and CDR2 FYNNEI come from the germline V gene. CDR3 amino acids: CASSETRSGGGSEAFF. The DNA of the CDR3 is TGTGCCAGCAGTGAGACCCGCTCAGGAGGGGGGTCTGAAGCTTTCTTT.

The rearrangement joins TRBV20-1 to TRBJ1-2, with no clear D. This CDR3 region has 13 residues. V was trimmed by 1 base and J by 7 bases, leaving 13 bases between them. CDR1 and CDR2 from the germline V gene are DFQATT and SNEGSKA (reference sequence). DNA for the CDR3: TGCAGTGCTAGAGTCGGCATGCCTATTGGCTACACCTTC. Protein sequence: CSARVGMPIGYTF.

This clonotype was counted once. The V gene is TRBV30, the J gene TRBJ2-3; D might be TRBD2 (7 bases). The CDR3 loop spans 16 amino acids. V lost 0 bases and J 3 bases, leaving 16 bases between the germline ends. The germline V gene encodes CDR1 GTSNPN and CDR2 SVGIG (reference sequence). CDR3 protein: CAWSVGGGFRTDTQYF. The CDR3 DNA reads TGTGCCTGGAGTGTAGGGGGGGGGTTCAGGACAGATACGCAGTATTTT.

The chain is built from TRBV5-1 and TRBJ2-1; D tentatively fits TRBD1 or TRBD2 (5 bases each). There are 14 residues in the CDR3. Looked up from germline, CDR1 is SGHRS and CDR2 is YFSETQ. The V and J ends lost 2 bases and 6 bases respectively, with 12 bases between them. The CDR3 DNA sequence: TGCGCCAGCAGCTTTCACCGGGACGGCAATGAGCAGTTCTTC. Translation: CASSFHRDGNEQFF.

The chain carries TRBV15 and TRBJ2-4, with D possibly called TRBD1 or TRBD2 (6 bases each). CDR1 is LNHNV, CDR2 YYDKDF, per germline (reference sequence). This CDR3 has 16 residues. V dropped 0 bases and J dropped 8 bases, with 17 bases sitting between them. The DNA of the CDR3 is TGTGCCACCAGCAGAGAGATGGGGGGCACGAGGGACATTCAGTACTTC. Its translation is CATSREMGGTRDIQYF.

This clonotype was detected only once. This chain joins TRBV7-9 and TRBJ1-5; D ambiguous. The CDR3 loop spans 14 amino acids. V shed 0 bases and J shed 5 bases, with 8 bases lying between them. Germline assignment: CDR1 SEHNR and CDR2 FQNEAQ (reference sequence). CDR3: CASSLANSYQPQHF. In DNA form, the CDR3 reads TGTGCCAGCAGCTTAGCGAACAGCTATCAGCCCCAGCATTTT. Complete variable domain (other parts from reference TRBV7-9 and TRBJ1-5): DTGVSQNPRHKITKRGQNVTFRCDPISEHNRLYWYRQTLGQGPEFLTYFQNEAQLEKSRLLSDRFSAERPKGSFSTLEIQRTEQGDSAMYLCASSLANSYQPQHFGDGTRLSIL.

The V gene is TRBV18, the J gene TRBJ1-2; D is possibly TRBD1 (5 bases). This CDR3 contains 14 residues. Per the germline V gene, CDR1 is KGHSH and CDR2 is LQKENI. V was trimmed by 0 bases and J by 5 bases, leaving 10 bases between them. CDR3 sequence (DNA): TGTGCCAGCTCACCACCGGGGGAGACTTATGGCTACACCTTC. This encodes CASSPPGETYGYTF.

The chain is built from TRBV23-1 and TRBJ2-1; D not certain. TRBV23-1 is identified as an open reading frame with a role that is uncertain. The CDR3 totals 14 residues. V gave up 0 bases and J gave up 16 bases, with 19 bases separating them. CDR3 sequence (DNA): TGCGCCAGCAGTCAATCGGAGTCTACAATGAGCAGTTTCTTC. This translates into CASSQSESTMSSFF.

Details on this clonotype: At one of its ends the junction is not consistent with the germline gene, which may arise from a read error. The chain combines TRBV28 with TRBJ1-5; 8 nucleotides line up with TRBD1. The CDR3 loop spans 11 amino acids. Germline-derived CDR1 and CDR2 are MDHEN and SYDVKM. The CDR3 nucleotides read TGTGCCAGCAGTTTTTGGACAGGGTTGGATTTT. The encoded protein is CASSFWTGLDF. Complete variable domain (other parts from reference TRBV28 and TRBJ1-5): DVKVTQSSRYLVKRTGEKVFLECVQDMDHENMFWYRQDPGLGLRLIYFSYDVKMKEKGDIPEGYSVSREKKERFSLILESASTNQTSMYLCASSFWTGLDFGDGTRLSIL.

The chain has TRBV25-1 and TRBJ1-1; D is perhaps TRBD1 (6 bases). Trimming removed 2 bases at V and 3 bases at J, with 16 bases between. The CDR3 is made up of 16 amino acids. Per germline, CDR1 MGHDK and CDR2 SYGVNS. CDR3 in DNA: TGTGCCAGCAGTGAAGCCAGAACAGGGTGGGACACTGAAGCTTTCTTT. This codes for CASSEARTGWDTEAFF. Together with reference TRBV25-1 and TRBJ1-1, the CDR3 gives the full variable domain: EADIYQTPRYLVIGTGKKITLECSQTMGHDKMYWYQQDPGMELHLIHYSYGVNSTEKGDLSSESTVSRIRTEHFPLTLESARPSHTSQYLCASSEARTGWDTEAFFGQGTRLTVV.

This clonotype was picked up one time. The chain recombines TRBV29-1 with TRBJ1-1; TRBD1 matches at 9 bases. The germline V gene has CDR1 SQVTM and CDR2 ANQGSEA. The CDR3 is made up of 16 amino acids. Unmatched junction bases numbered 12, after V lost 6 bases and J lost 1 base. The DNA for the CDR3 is TGCAGCGTCGCCCGACAACAGGGGGCCAGGAACACTGAAGCTTTCTTT. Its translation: CSVARQQGARNTEAFF.

CDR3 DNA sequence: TGTGCCAGCAGTTACGGCGGTACGGGCTACGAGCAGTACTTC. Amino acids: CASSYGGTGYEQYF. The chain carries TRBV6-2 or TRBV6-3 and TRBJ2-7; D uncertain. The CDR3 covers 14 residues. Trimming removed 2 bases at V and 3 bases at J, with 11 bases between. Germline CDR1 reads MNHEY; CDR2 reads SVGEGT.

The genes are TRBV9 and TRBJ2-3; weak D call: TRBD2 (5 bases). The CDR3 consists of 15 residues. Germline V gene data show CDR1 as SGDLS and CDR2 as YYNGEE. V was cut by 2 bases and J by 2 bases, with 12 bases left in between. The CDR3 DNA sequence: TGTGCCAGCAGCGTCCTTAGCGCCTACACAGATACGCAGTATTTT. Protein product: CASSVLSAYTDTQYF.

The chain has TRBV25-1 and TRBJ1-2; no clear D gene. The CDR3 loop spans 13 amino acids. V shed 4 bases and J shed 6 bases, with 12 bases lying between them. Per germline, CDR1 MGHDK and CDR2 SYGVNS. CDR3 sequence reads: CASSALAADGYTF. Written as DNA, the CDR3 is TGTGCCAGCAGTGCGCTAGCGGCCGATGGCTACACCTTC.